This TCR beta chain emerged from a study of blood T cell repertoires in COVID-19. Turning to the study itself: The cDNA or gDNA used as material had been derived from T cells, B-cell-depleted T cells, or PBMCs.

Trimming took 2 bases from V and 2 from J; bases not matched to a gene: 2. The CDR3 covers 14 residues. Germline loops: CDR1 MNHNY, CDR2 SVGAGI (reference sequence). Clones were read by immunoSEQ multiplex PCR, and TCRdb kept only the in-frame ones, dropping some. The repertoire includes roughly 200,000 clones, 85% of them detected once, and approximately 8.9% sits in the top ten. The clonotype was recovered from a woman aged 60-75 years with acute or convalescent COVID-19. V usage is TRBV6-6 and J usage is TRBJ1-2; 7 bases are a match to TRBD1. What was sequenced was peripheral blood. The CDR3 sequence: CASSYPQGNYGYTF. In nucleotides, the CDR3 is TGTGCCAGCAGTTACCCACAGGGGAACTATGGCTACACCTTC.